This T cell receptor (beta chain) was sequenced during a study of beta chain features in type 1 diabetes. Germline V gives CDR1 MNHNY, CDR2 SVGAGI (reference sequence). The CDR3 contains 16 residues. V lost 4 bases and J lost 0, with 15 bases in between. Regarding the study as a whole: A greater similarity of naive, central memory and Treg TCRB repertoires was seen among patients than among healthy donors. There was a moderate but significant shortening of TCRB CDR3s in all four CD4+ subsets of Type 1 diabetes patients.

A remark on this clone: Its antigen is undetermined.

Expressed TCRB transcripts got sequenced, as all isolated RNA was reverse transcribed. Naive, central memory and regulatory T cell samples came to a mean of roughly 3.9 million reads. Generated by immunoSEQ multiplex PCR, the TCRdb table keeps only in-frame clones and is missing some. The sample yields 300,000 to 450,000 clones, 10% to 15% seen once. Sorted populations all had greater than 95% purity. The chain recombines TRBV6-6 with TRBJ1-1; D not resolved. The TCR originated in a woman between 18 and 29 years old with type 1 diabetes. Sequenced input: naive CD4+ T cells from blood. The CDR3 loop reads CASSSRRLQLNTEAFF. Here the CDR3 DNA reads TGTGCCAGCAGTTCTCGTCGCTTACAATTGAACACTGAAGCTTTCTTT.